The entry below gives a single T cell receptor (beta chain) sequence along with its context. Repertoires were generated with immunoSEQ multiplex PCR, while TCRdb's copy carries only in-frame clones and drops some. This table has approximately 250,000 clones, around 87% appearing once. The data stem from a study of blood T cell repertoires in COVID-19. About the research overall: Italy, Spain and the United States were the sources of the convalescent and acute COVID-19 samples. T cells, B-cell-depleted T cells, or PBMCs supplied cDNA or gDNA.

The sample comprised peripheral blood. The source of this sequence is a man between 18 and 29 years old with active or convalescent COVID-19.

CDR3 amino acids: CASLQTGGTQYF. The CDR3 DNA is TGTGCCAGCCTTCAGACAGGGGGGACCCAGTACTTC. This chain links TRBV6-5 with TRBJ2-5; 9 nucleotides align to TRBD1. The germline V gene has CDR1 MNHEY and CDR2 SVGAGI. The CDR3 spans 12 residues. V shed 8 bases, J shed 7 bases, and the junction held 5 bases outside the gene matches.